This TCR beta chain was captured in a study of blood T cell repertoires in COVID-19. For the study at large: COVID-19 samples from acute and convalescent phases originated in the United States, Italy and Spain.

Per the original data handling: How many nucleated cells were present was estimated from reference gene primer amplification. Assay used: immunoSEQ multiplex PCR; TCRdb lists only in-frame clones, some missing. That table furnishes V, J and clone size, whereas the DNA furnished D and trimming. The data show tens of thousands of clones, about 85% seen once. CDR3 size: 17 residues. Material: peripheral blood. This chain connects TRBV21-1 to TRBJ2-7; TRBD1, as called in the table, went unchecked against the DNA. TRBV21-1 is a pseudogene segment. The receptor was isolated from a human donor in a cohort sampled during active COVID-19. Here the CDR3 reads CASSKARVQGHSYEQYF. DNA for the CDR3: TGTGCCAGCAGCAAAGCGAGGGTACAGGGGCACTCCTACGAGCAGTACTTC.